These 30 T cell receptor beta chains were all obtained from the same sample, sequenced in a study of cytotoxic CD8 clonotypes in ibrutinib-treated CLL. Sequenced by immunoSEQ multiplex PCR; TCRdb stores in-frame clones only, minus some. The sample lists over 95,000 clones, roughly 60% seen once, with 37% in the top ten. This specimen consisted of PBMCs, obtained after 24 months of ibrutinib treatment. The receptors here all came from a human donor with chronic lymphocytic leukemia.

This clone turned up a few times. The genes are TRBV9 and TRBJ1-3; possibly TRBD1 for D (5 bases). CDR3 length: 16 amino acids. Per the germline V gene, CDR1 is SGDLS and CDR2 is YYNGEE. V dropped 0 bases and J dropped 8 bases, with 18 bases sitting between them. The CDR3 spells CASSVGTSGSEDTIYF. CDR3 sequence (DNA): TGTGCCAGCAGCGTAGGGACATCAGGGTCGGAGGACACCATATATTTT.

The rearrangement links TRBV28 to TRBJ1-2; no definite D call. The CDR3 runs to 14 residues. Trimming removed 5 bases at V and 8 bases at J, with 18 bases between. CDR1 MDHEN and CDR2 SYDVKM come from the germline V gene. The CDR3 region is CASSRRKGNGGYTF. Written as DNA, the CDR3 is TGTGCCAGCAGTAGGCGGAAGGGAAATGGGGGCTACACCTTC.

CDR3 in amino acids: CSVSQGRTEAFF. The CDR3 nucleotides are TGCAGCGTCTCACAGGGCCGGACTGAAGCTTTCTTT. The chain combines TRBV29-1 with TRBJ1-1; a weak D match, TRBD1 (6 bases). With 6 bases removed from V and 5 bases from J, the gap between germline ends came to 13 bases. CDR3 length: 12 amino acids. The germline V gene encodes CDR1 SQVTM and CDR2 ANQGSEA.

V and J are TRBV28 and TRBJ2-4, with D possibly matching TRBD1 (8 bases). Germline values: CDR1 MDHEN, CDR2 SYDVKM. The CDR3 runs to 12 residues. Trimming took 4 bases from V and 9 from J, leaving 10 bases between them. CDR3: CASSYRGGIQYF. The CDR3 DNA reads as TGTGCCAGCAGTTACAGGGGGGGCATTCAGTACTTC.

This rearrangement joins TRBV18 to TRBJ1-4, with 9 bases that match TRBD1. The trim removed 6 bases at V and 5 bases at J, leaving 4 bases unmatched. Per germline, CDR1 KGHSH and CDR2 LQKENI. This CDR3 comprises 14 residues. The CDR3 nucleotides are TGTGCCAGCTCGCGGGACAGGGCGAATGAAAAACTGTTTTTT. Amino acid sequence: CASSRDRANEKLFF.

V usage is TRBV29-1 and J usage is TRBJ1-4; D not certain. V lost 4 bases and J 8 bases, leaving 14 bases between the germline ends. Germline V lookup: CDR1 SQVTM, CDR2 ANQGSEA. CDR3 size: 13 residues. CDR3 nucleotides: TGCAGCGTTGGTTTAGAGACTCGAGAAAAACTGTTTTTT. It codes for CSVGLETREKLFF.

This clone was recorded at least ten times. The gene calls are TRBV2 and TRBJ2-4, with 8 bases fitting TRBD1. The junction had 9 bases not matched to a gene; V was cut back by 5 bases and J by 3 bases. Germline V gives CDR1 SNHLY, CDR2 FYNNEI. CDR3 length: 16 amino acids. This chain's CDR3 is CASSLGQGRDKNIQYF. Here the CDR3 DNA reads TGTGCCAGCAGTCTAGGACAGGGACGGGACAAAAACATTCAGTACTTC.

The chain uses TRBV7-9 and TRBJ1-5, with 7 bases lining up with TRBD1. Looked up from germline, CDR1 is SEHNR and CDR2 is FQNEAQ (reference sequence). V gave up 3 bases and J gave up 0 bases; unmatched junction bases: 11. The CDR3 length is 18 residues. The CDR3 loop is CASSFTGVGKYSNQPQHF. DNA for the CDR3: TGTGCCAGCAGCTTCACAGGGGTGGGCAAATATAGCAATCAGCCCCAGCATTTT.

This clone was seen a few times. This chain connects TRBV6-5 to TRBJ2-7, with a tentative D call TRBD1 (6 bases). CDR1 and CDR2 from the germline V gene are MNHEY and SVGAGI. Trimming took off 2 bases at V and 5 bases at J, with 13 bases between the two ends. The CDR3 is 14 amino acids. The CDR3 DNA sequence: TGTGCCAGCAGTTACCGGGCAGGGGTGGACGAGCAGTACTTC. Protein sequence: CASSYRAGVDEQYF.

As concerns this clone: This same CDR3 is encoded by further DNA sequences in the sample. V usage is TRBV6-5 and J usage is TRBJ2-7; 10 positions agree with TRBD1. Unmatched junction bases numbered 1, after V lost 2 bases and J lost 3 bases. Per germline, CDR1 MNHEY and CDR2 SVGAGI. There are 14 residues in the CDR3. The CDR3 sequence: CASSYRDRGYEQYF. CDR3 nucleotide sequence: TGTGCCAGCAGTTACCGGGACAGGGGCTACGAGCAGTACTTC.

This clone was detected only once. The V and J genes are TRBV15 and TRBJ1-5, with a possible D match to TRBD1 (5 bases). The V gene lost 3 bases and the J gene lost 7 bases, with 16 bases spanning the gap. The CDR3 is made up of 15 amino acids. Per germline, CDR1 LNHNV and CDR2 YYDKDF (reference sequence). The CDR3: CATSSRATGEQPQHF. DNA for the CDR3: TGTGCCACCAGCAGCAGAGCCACGGGGGAGCAGCCCCAGCATTTT.

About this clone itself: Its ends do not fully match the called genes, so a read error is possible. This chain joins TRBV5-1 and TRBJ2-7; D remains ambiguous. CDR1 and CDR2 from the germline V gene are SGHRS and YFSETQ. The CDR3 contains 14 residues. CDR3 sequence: CAGSQTGPSYEQYF. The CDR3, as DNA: TGCGCCGGCAGCCAAACCGGGCCGAGTTACGAGCAGTACTTC.

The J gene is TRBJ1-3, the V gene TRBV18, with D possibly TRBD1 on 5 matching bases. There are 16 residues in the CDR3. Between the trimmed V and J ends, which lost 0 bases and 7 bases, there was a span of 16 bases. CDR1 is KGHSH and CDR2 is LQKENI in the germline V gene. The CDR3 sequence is CASSPPRQGGKNTIYF. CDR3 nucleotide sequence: TGTGCCAGCTCACCACCGAGGCAGGGTGGTAAGAACACCATATATTTT.

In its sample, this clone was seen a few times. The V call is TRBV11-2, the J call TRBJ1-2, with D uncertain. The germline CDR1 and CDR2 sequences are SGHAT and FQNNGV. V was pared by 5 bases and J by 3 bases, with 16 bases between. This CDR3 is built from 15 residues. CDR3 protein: CASSPGRYQDYGYTF. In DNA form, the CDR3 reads TGTGCCAGCAGCCCCGGAAGGTACCAAGACTATGGCTACACCTTC.

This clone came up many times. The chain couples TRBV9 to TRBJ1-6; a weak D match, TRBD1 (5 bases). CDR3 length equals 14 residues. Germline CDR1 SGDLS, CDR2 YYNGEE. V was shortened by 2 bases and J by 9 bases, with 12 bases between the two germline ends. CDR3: CASSVQGEGSPLHF. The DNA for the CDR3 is TGTGCCAGCAGCGTGCAGGGAGAAGGTTCACCCCTCCACTTT.

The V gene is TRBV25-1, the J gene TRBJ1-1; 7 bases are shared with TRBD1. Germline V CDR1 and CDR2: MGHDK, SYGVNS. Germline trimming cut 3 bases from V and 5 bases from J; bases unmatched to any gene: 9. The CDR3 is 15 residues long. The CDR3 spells CASSDSPRQGTEAFF. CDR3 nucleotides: TGTGCCAGCAGTGATTCCCCCCGACAGGGAACTGAAGCTTTCTTT.

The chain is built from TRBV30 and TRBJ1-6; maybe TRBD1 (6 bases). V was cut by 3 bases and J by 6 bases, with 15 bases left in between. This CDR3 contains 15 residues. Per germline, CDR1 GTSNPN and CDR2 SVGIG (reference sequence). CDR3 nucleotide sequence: TGTGCCTGGAGCTTTACCGGGACACCTAATTCACCCCTCCACTTT. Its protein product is CAWSFTGTPNSPLHF.

DNA of the CDR3: TGTGCCAGCAGCATAGGCCCTAGGACAGGGGACAATGAGCAGTTCTTC. Protein product: CASSIGPRTGDNEQFF. The chain carries TRBV9 and TRBJ2-1; 9 positions match TRBD1. The CDR3 extends over 16 amino acids. V trimming: 4 bases; J trimming: 5 bases; junction bases outside the gene matches: 10. Per germline, CDR1 SGDLS and CDR2 YYNGEE.

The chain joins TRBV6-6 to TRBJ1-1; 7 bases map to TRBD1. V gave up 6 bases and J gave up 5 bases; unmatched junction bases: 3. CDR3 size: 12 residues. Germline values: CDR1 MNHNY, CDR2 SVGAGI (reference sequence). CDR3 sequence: CASRNRGTEAFF. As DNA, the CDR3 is TGTGCCAGCAGAAACAGGGGTACTGAAGCTTTCTTT.

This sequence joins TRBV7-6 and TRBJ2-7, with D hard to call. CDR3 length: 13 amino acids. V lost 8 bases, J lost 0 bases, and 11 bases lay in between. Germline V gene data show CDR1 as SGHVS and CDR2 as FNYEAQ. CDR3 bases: TGTGCCAGCTCGCCTAGTAGCTCCTACGAGCAGTACTTC. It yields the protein CASSPSSSYEQYF.

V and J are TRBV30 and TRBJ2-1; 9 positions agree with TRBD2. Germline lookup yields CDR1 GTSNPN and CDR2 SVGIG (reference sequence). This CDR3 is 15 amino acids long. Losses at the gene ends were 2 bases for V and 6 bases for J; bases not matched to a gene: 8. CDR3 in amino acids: CAWSPLRAGGNEQFF. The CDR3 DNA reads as TGTGCCTGGAGTCCCCTCCGAGCGGGGGGCAATGAGCAGTTCTTC.

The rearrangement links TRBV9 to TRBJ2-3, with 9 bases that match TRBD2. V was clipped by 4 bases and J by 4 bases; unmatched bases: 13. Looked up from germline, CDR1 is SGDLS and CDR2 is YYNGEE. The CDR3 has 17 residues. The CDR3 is CASSRASGLATSDTQYF. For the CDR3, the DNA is TGTGCCAGCAGCCGGGCCTCGGGACTAGCTACGTCAGATACGCAGTATTTT.

The CDR3: CASTAVVGTEAFF. The CDR3 region has the DNA TGTGCCAGCACCGCTGTGGTGGGGACTGAAGCTTTCTTT. The chain links TRBV5-6 to TRBJ1-1; D not resolved. Germline V gene data show CDR1 as SGHDT and CDR2 as YYEEEE. The V and J ends lost 6 bases and 5 bases respectively, with 14 bases between them. The length of the CDR3 is 13 residues.

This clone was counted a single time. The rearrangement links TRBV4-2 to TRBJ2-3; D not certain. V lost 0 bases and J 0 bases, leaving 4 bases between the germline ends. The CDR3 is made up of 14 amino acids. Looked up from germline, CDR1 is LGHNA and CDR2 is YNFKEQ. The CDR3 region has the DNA TGTGCCAGCAGCCAAGATAGGAGCACAGATACGCAGTATTTT. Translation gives CASSQDRSTDTQYF.

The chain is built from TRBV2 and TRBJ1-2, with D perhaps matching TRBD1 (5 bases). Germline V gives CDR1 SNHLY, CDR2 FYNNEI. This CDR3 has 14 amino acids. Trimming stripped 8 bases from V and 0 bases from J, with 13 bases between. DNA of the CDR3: TGTGCCAGCCTACAGGCCTCAGCTAACTATGGCTACACCTTC. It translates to CASLQASANYGYTF. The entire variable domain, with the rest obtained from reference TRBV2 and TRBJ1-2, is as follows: EPEVTQTPSHQVTQMGQEVILRCVPISNHLYFYWYRQILGQKVEFLVSFYNNEISEKSEIFDDQFSVERPDGSNFTLKIRSTKLEDSAMYFCASLQASANYGYTFGSGTRLTVV.

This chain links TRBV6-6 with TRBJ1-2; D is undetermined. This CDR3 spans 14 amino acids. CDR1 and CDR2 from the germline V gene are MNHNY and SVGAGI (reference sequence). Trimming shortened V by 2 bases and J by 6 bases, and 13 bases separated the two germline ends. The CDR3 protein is CASSYRGLYNGYTF. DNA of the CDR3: TGTGCCAGCAGTTACCGGGGTTTATATAATGGCTACACCTTC.

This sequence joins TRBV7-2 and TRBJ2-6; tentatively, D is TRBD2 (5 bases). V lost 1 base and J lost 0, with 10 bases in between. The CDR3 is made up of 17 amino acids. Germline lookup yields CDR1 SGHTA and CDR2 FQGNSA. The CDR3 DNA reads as TGTGCCAGCAGCTTAGTGGACGGGAACTCTGGGGCCAACGTCCTGACTTTC. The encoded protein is CASSLVDGNSGANVLTF.

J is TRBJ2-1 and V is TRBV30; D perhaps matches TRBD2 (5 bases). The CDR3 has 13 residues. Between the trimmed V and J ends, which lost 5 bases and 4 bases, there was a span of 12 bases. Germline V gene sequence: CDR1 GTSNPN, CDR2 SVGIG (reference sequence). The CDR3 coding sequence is TGTGCCTGGTCCTTAGCGTTGTACAATGAGCAGTTCTTC. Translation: CAWSLALYNEQFF.

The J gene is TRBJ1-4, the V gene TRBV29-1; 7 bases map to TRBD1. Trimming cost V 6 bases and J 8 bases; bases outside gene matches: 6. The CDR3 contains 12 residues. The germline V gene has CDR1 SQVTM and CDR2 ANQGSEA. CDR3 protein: CSVRQGGEKLFF. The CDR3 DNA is TGCAGCGTGCGACAGGGTGGCGAAAAACTGTTTTTT.

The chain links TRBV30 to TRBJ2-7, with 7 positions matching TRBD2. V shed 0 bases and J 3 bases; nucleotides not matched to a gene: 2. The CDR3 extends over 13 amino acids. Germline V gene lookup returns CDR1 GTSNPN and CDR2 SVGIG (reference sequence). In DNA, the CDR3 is TGTGCCTGGAGTGTGGGGGGGGTCTACGAGCAGTACTTC. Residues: CAWSVGGVYEQYF. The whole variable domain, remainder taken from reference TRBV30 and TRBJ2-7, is SQTIHQWPATLVQPVGSPLSLECTVEGTSNPNLYWYRQAAGRGLQLLFYSVGIGQISSEVPQNLSASRPQDRQFILSSKKLLLSDSGFYLCAWSVGGVYEQYFGPGTRLTVT.